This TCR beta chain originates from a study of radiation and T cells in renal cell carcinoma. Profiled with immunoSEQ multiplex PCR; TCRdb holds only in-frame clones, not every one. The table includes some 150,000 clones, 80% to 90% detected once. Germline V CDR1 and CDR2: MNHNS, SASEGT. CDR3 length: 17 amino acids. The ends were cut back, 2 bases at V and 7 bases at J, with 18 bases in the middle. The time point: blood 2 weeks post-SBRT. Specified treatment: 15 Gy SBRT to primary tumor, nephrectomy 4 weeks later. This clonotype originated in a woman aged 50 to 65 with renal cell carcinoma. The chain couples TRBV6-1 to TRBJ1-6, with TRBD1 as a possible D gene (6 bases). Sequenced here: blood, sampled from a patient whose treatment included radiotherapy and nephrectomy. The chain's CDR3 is CASSELGGGARNSPLHF. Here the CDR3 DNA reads TGTGCCAGCAGTGAATTGGGTGGGGGGGCTCGGAATTCACCCCTCCACTTT.